A single sample gave rise to the 9 T cell receptor beta chains below, sequenced in a study of shared clonotypes between healthy human individuals. CD45RO-negative cells were positively selected for CCR7, leaving out terminally differentiated effector memory CD45RA+ cells. Sequenced by immunoSEQ multiplex PCR; TCRdb stores in-frame clones only, minus some. The table shows around 2,000,000 clones, with around 93% occurring only once. Source material: naive CD8+ T cells from PBMCs. The receptor set was obtained from a man aged 18 to 30 in good health. Some clones in this sample may be carry-over from other donors' samples.

For this clone: Other DNA variants within this sample encode the same CDR3. This chain connects TRBV9 to TRBJ2-5; no definite D call. The CDR3 runs to 14 residues. V lost 0 bases and J 1 base, leaving 7 bases between the germline ends. CDR1 is SGDLS and CDR2 is YYNGEE in the germline V gene. The CDR3 DNA sequence: TGTGCCAGCAGCGTAGGGGGTCCCCAAGAGACCCAGTACTTC. Protein: CASSVGGPQETQYF. Variable domain in full (rest from reference TRBV9 and TRBJ2-5): DSGVTQTPKHLITATGQRVTLRCSPRSGDLSVYWYQQSLDQGLQFLIQYYNGEERAKGNILERFSAQQFPDLHSELNLSSLELGDSALYFCASSVGGPQETQYFGPGTRLLVL.

The chain combines TRBV11-2 with TRBJ2-1; TRBD2 is a possible D gene (6 bases). V was clipped by 5 bases and J by 0 bases, with 8 bases between them. Germline CDR1 SGHAT, CDR2 FQNNGV. The CDR3 covers 14 residues. DNA of the CDR3: TGTGCCAGCAGCCGGACTAACTCCTACAATGAGCAGTTCTTC. Translation gives CASSRTNSYNEQFF.

In its sample, this clone was seen a few times. V usage is TRBV9 and J usage is TRBJ1-1, with 8 bases matching TRBD1. The junction had 9 bases not matched to a gene; V was cut back by 4 bases and J by 10 bases. CDR1 and CDR2 (germline): SGDLS, YYNGEE. CDR3 size: 13 residues. The CDR3 DNA reads TGTGCCAGCAGCACCCAGGGGGCGCGGGGAGCTTTCTTT. Translated: CASSTQGARGAFF. The entire variable domain, with the rest obtained from reference TRBV9 and TRBJ1-1, is as follows: DSGVTQTPKHLITATGQRVTLRCSPRSGDLSVYWYQQSLDQGLQFLIQYYNGEERAKGNILERFSAQQFPDLHSELNLSSLELGDSALYFCASSTQGARGAFFGQGTRLTVV.

The CDR3 DNA sequence: TGTGCCATCAGTGAGAGTTCAGAGAACACCGGGGAGCTGTTTTTT. Its translation is CAISESSENTGELFF. The chain links TRBV10-3 to TRBJ2-2; D is unclear. The CDR3 is made up of 15 amino acids. Trimming removed 2 bases from V and 1 base from J, with 8 bases in between. The germline V gene has CDR1 ENHRY and CDR2 SYGVKD.

This chain uses TRBV19 with TRBJ2-4, with a possible D match to TRBD1 (6 bases). CDR1 is LNHDA and CDR2 is SQIVND in the germline V gene (reference sequence). The CDR3 consists of 15 residues. Trimming removed 5 bases from V and 2 bases from J, with 13 bases in between. CDR3 region: CASSFNRDSKNIQYF. The CDR3 nucleotides are TGTGCCAGTAGTTTTAACAGGGATTCCAAAAACATTCAGTACTTC.

The chain has TRBV6-5 and TRBJ2-1; TRBD2 agrees at 10 bases. This CDR3 region has 15 residues. Trimming cost V 3 bases and J 10 bases; bases outside gene matches: 9. In germline, CDR1 is MNHEY, CDR2 SVGAGI. This CDR3 is CASSYSTSGFLEQFF. CDR3 in DNA: TGTGCCAGCAGTTATTCGACTAGCGGGTTTTTAGAGCAGTTCTTC.

The V and J genes are TRBV27 and TRBJ2-1; the D gene is possibly TRBD2 (5 bases). This CDR3 is built from 14 residues. V gave up 8 bases and J gave up 3 bases, with 14 bases separating them. Per germline, CDR1 MNHEY and CDR2 SMNVEV (reference sequence). DNA of the CDR3: TGTGCCAGCCAATTGGGAGCAAACTACAATGAGCAGTTCTTC. Amino acids: CASQLGANYNEQFF.

Turning to this clone: Distinct nucleotide sequences in the sample also encode this CDR3. The chain is built from TRBV29-1 and TRBJ1-3; unclear D gene. The germline V gene encodes CDR1 SQVTM and CDR2 ANQGSEA. CDR3 length: 11 residues. Trimming shortened V by 6 bases and J by 4 bases, and 7 bases separated the two germline ends. In nucleotides, the CDR3 is TGCAGCGTCATCAGCGGAAACACCATATATTTT. Translating it yields CSVISGNTIYF.

The rearrangement joins TRBV4-1 to TRBJ2-7, with D possibly being TRBD1 or TRBD2 (6 bases each). The germline V and J ends were trimmed by 0 bases and 6 bases, with 15 bases remaining between them. The CDR3 contains 15 residues. Germline V lookup: CDR1 MGHRA, CDR2 YSYEKL. The CDR3 sequence is CASSQDPRRGGEQYF. DNA for the CDR3: TGCGCCAGCAGCCAAGATCCTCGCAGGGGAGGCGAGCAGTACTTC.